One and the same sample provided the 14 T cell receptor beta chains below, sequenced in a study of cytomegalovirus exposure and HLA in healthy donors. The PCR used 60 Vbeta and 13 Jbeta primers. Sequencing was performed with immunoSEQ multiplex PCR; in TCRdb, only in-frame clones are kept and a portion is missing. The data contain roughly 120,000 clones, 75% to 90% of them singletons. The sequenced sample consisted of PBMCs. The source is a man aged 25 to 40 in good health and CMV-seronegative.

In its sample, this clone was seen a few times. This sequence joins TRBV7-9 and TRBJ2-1, with 9 bases matching TRBD2. The CDR3 covers 15 residues. The V and J ends lost 1 base and 3 bases, in that order; junction bases with no gene match: 1. The germline V gene has CDR1 SEHNR and CDR2 FQNEAQ (reference sequence). This chain's CDR3 is CASSLDSGSYNEQFF. CDR3 DNA: TGTGCCAGCAGCTTAGATAGCGGGAGCTACAATGAGCAGTTCTTC.

This clone was detected a few times. This CDR3 reads CASHLMGTYNEQFF. The CDR3 DNA sequence: TGTGCCAGCCATTTAATGGGGACTTACAATGAGCAGTTCTTC. The V and J genes are TRBV2 and TRBJ2-1, with a possible D match to TRBD2 (6 bases). CDR3 length equals 14 residues. V was cut by 8 bases and J by 4 bases, with 15 bases left in between. Germline loops: CDR1 SNHLY, CDR2 FYNNEI. Looking up the rest from reference TRBV2 and TRBJ2-1 gives the full variable domain: EPEVTQTPSHQVTQMGQEVILRCVPISNHLYFYWYRQILGQKVEFLVSFYNNEISEKSEIFDDQFSVERPDGSNFTLKIRSTKLEDSAMYFCASHLMGTYNEQFFGPGTRLTVL.

The chain is built from TRBV11-2 and TRBJ2-7; tentative D call: TRBD2 (6 bases). The germline gives CDR1 SGHAT, CDR2 FQNNGV. This CDR3 comprises 17 residues. The germline V and J ends were trimmed by 4 bases and 0 bases, with 19 bases remaining between them. The CDR3: CASSSVMKGLSSYEQYF. The CDR3 bases are TGTGCCAGCAGCTCCGTTATGAAGGGACTTAGCTCCTACGAGCAGTACTTC.

The chain couples TRBV6-5 to TRBJ2-7; 10 nucleotides align to TRBD2. The germline CDR1 and CDR2 sequences are MNHEY and SVGAGI. V lost 0 bases, J lost 4 bases, and 3 bases stayed unmatched. There are 15 residues in the CDR3. The CDR3 region is CASSYSPSGSYEQYF. DNA for the CDR3: TGTGCCAGCAGTTACTCGCCTAGCGGGAGTTACGAGCAGTACTTC.

CDR3 DNA sequence: TGCTCTTGTGAGGGAACTGAAGCTTTCTTT. Translation: CSCEGTEAFF. This chain connects TRBV29-1 to TRBJ1-1; D gene ambiguous. Germline V gene data show CDR1 as SQVTM and CDR2 as ANQGSEA. This CDR3 spans 10 amino acids.

On this clone itself: The same CDR3 arises from other DNA sequences in this sample as well. The chain has TRBV27 and TRBJ2-1; 13 positions agree with TRBD2. CDR3 length: 15 amino acids. Germline V gene data show CDR1 as MNHEY and CDR2 as SMNVEV (reference sequence). J gave up 5 bases and V 4 bases, and 2 bases lay outside the gene matches. CDR3 protein: CASSWGTSGDNEQFF. CDR3 bases: TGTGCCAGCAGTTGGGGGACTAGCGGGGACAATGAGCAGTTCTTC.

The CDR3 reads CAWNGQGSEKLFF. For the CDR3, the DNA is TGTGCCTGGAACGGACAGGGCAGTGAAAAACTGTTTTTT. This chain uses TRBV30 with TRBJ1-4, with TRBD1 identical over 8 bases. Germline values: CDR1 GTSNPN, CDR2 SVGIG (reference sequence). V lost 4 bases and J lost 7; bases outside the gene matches: 5. This CDR3 has 13 residues.

The chain carries TRBV7-8 and TRBJ2-5, with unresolved D. V lost 4 bases to trimming and J lost 2 bases, with 11 bases between them. This CDR3 contains 14 residues. The germline V gene encodes CDR1 SGHVS and CDR2 FQNEAQ. CDR3 sequence: CASSSGLVQETQYF. CDR3 coding DNA: TGTGCCAGCAGCTCAGGTTTGGTGCAAGAGACCCAGTACTTC.

The genes are TRBV9 and TRBJ2-7, with D perhaps matching TRBD1 (5 bases). The ends were cut back, 4 bases at V and 3 bases at J, with 20 bases in the middle. Germline values: CDR1 SGDLS, CDR2 YYNGEE. The length of the CDR3 is 16 residues. This CDR3 reads CASSPEPRTPNYEQYF. In DNA, the CDR3 is TGTGCCAGCAGCCCTGAACCCAGGACACCGAACTACGAGCAGTACTTC. Using reference TRBV9 and TRBJ2-7 for the parts outside the CDR3, the full variable domain is DSGVTQTPKHLITATGQRVTLRCSPRSGDLSVYWYQQSLDQGLQFLIQYYNGEERAKGNILERFSAQQFPDLHSELNLSSLELGDSALYFCASSPEPRTPNYEQYFGPGTRLTVT.

The J gene is TRBJ2-7, the V gene TRBV7-9; 8 bases map to TRBD2. The CDR3 spans 16 residues. Per the germline V gene, CDR1 is SEHNR and CDR2 is FQNEAQ (reference sequence). J was trimmed by 0 bases and V by 5 bases; bases with no gene match: 9. The chain's CDR3 is CASSPALAGLSYEQYF. The CDR3 DNA reads as TGTGCCAGCAGCCCGGCCCTAGCGGGTCTCTCCTACGAGCAGTACTTC.

CDR3: CASSESFGGLFGETQYF. The CDR3 DNA reads as TGTGCCAGCAGTGAGTCATTTGGCGGGTTATTCGGTGAGACCCAGTACTTC. The rearrangement joins TRBV25-1 to TRBJ2-5; D possibly corresponds to TRBD2 (5 bases). The CDR3 runs to 17 residues. Germline CDR1 MGHDK, CDR2 SYGVNS. The V end lost 3 bases, the J end lost 5 bases, and 22 bases lay between the germline ends. Full variable domain (remainder filled in from reference TRBV25-1 and TRBJ2-5): EADIYQTPRYLVIGTGKKITLECSQTMGHDKMYWYQQDPGMELHLIHYSYGVNSTEKGDLSSESTVSRIRTEHFPLTLESARPSHTSQYLCASSESFGGLFGETQYFGPGTRLLVL.

This chain connects TRBV2 to TRBJ2-5; D possibly corresponds to TRBD2 (6 bases). V lost 2 bases, J lost 4 bases, and 17 bases lay in between. Germline V gene lookup returns CDR1 SNHLY and CDR2 FYNNEI. This CDR3 region has 16 residues. The CDR3 coding sequence is TGTGCCAGCAGTGAATTAACGGGAGAGTACTCAGAGACCCAGTACTTC. Its translation: CASSELTGEYSETQYF. Filled out from reference TRBV2 and TRBJ2-5, the complete variable domain reads EPEVTQTPSHQVTQMGQEVILRCVPISNHLYFYWYRQILGQKVEFLVSFYNNEISEKSEIFDDQFSVERPDGSNFTLKIRSTKLEDSAMYFCASSELTGEYSETQYFGPGTRLLVL.

The chain couples TRBV28 to TRBJ1-2, with TRBD1 as a possible D gene (6 bases). V lost 1 base and J 8 bases, leaving 14 bases between the germline ends. Germline CDR1 is MDHEN and CDR2 is SYDVKM. The CDR3 loop spans 14 amino acids. This CDR3 is CASSLFSRGNGYTF. The CDR3 DNA follows: TGTGCCAGCAGTTTATTTTCCAGGGGAAACGGCTACACCTTC.

About this clone: The junction and the germline gene differ at one end; a read error may be behind it. The chain couples TRBV7-9 to TRBJ2-7, with 12 bases aligning to TRBD2. This CDR3 has 18 residues. Germline V gene lookup returns CDR1 SEHNR and CDR2 FQNEAQ (reference sequence). CDR3 amino acids: CSSSLGGGTSGRSYEQYF. Written as DNA, the CDR3 is TGTTCCAGCAGCTTAGGAGGAGGGACTAGCGGGCGGTCCTACGAGCAGTACTTC.